Here is one T cell receptor (beta chain) with its context. Its antigen is as yet unknown. These data come from a study of T cell responses to AZD1222 COVID-19 vaccine. Study-level points and caveats: The study reported that nearly half of spike-specific TCRs target unmutated variant regions. Clonal diversity may have been underestimated in mostly white British donors. With dominance at 160-218 and 743-854, vaccine-associated CD4 TCRs spanned spike.

V lost 6 bases to trimming and J lost 6 bases, with 14 bases between them. Germline V lookup: CDR1 MGHDK, CDR2 SYGVNS. The CDR3 totals 13 residues. The repertoire was sequenced with immunoSEQ multiplex PCR; TCRdb's copy has only in-frame clones and lacks some. The sample has about 96,000 clones, about 88% seen once. The chain couples TRBV25-1 to TRBJ1-2; no clear D. The sequences come from peripheral blood, collected on day 0 of AZD1222 vaccination. This clonotype was obtained from an adult in good health. The CDR3: CASRHTGGNGYTF. The CDR3 DNA reads TGTGCCAGCAGACACACGGGTGGGAATGGCTACACCTTC.